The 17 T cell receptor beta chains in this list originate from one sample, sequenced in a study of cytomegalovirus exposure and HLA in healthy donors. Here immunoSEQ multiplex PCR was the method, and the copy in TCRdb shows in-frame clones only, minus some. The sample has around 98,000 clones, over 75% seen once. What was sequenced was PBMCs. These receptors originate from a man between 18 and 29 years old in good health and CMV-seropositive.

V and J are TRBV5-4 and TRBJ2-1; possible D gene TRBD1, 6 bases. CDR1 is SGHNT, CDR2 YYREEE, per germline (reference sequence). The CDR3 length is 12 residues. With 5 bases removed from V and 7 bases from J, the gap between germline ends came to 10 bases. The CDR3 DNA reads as TGTGCCAGCAGGTCACAGGGAAATGAGCAGTTCTTC. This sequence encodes CASRSQGNEQFF.

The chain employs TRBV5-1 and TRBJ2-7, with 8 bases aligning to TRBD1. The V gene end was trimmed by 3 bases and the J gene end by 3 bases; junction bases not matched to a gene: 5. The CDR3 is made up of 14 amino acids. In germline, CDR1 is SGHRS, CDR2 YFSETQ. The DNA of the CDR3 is TGCGCCAGCAGCTCCAATGACAGGGGCTACGAGCAGTACTTC. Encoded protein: CASSSNDRGYEQYF. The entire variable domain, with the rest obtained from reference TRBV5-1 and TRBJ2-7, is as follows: KAGVTQTPRYLIKTRGQQVTLSCSPISGHRSVSWYQQTPGQGLQFLFEYFSETQRNKGNFPGRFSGRQFSNSRSEMNVSTLELGDSALYLCASSSNDRGYEQYFGPGTRLTVT.

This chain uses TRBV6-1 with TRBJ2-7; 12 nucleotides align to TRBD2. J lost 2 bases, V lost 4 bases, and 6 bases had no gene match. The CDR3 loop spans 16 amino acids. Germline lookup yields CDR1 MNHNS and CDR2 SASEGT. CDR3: CASSGGLAGKPYEQYF. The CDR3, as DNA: TGTGCCAGCAGTGGGGGACTAGCGGGCAAGCCCTACGAGCAGTACTTC.

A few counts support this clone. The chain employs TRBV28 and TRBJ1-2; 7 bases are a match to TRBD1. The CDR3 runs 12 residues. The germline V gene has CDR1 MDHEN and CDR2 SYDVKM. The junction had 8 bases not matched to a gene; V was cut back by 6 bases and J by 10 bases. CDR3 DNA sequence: TGTGCCAGCAGGAAGACAGGGACAGTCTACACCTTC. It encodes CASRKTGTVYTF.

CDR3 amino acids: CASSLRERQGPDGNTEAFF. The DNA for the CDR3 is TGTGCCAGCAGTCTCCGAGAAAGACAGGGCCCGGACGGGAACACTGAAGCTTTCTTT. This sequence joins TRBV21-1 and TRBJ1-1; the table assigns TRBD1, which was not confirmed against the DNA. TRBV21-1 corresponds to a pseudogene. This CDR3 comprises 19 residues.

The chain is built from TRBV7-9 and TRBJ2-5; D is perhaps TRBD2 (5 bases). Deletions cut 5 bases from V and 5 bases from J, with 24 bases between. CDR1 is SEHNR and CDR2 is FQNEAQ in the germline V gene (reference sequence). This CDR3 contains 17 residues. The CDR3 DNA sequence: TGTGCCAGCAGCGCCCAACCTGACTACCGATACGGGGAGACCCAGTACTTC. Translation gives CASSAQPDYRYGETQYF.

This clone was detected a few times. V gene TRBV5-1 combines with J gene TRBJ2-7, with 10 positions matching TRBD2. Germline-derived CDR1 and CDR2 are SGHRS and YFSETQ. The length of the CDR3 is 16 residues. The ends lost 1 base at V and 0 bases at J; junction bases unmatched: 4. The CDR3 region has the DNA TGCGCCAGCAGCTTGACTAGCGGGGCCAGCTCCTACGAGCAGTACTTC. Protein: CASSLTSGASSYEQYF.

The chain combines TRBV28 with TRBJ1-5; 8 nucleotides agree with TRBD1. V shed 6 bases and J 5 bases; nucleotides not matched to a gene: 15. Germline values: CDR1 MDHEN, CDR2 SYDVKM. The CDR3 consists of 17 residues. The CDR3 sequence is CASRLARTGSPDQPQHF. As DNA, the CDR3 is TGTGCCAGCAGACTAGCAAGGACAGGGAGTCCCGATCAGCCCCAGCATTTT.

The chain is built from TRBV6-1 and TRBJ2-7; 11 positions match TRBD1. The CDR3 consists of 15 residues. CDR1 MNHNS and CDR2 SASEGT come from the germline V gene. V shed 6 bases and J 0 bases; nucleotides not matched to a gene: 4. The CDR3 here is CASRDRGLSSYEQYF. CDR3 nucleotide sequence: TGTGCCAGCAGGGACAGGGGGCTAAGCTCCTACGAGCAGTACTTC.

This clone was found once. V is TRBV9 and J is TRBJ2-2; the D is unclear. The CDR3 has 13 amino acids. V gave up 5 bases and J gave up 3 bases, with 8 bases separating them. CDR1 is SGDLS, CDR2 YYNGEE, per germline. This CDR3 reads CASSDIHTGELFF. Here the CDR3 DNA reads TGTGCCAGCAGTGACATCCACACCGGGGAGCTGTTTTTT.

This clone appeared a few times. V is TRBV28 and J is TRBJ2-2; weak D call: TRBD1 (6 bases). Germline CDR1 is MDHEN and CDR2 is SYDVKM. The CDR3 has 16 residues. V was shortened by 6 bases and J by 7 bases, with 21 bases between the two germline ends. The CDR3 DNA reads TGTGCCAGCAGCCCGGACAGCTCGCCCTGGAACGGGGAGCTGTTTTTT. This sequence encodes CASSPDSSPWNGELFF.

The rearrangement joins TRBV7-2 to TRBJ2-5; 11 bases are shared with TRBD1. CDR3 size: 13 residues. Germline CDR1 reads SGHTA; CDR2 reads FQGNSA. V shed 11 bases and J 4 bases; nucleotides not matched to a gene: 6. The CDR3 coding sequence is TGTGCCGGCCGGGACAGGGGGAGAGAGACCCAGTACTTC. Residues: CAGRDRGRETQYF. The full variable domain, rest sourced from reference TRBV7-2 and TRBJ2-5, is GAGVSQSPSNKVTEKGKDVELRCDPISGHTALYWYRQSLGQGLEFLIYFQGNSAPDKSGLPSDRFSAERTGGSVSTLTIQRTQQEDSAVYLCAGRDRGRETQYFGPGTRLLVL.

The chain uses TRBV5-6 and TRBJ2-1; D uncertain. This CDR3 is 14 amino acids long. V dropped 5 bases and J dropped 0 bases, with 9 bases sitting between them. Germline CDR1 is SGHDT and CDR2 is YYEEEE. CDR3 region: CASSIGDSYNEQFF. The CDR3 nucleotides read TGTGCCAGCAGTATCGGAGACTCCTACAATGAGCAGTTCTTC.

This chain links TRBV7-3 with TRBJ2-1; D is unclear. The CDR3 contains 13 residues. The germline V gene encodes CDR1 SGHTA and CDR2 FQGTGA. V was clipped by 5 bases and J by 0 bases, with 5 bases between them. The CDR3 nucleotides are TGTGCCAGCAGCCGGAGCTCCTACAATGAGCAGTTCTTC. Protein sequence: CASSRSSYNEQFF.

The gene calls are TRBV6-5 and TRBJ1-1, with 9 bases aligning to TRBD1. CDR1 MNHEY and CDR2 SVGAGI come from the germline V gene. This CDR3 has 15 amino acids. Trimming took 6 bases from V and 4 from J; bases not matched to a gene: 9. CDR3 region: CASSRPRDRATEAFF. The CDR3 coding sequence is TGTGCCAGCAGCCGACCCCGGGACAGGGCCACTGAAGCTTTCTTT.

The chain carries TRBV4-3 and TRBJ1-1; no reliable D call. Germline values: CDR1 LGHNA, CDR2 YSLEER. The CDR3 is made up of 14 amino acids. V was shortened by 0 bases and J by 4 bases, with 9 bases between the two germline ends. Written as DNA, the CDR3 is TGCGCCAGCAGCCAAGATACGGGGAGCACTGAAGCTTTCTTT. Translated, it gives CASSQDTGSTEAFF.

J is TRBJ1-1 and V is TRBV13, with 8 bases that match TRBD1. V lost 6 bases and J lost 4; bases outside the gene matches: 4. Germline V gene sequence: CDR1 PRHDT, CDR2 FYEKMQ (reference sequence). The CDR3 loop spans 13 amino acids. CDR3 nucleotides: TGTGCCAGCAGGGGGGACAGGACCACTGAAGCTTTCTTT. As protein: CASRGDRTTEAFF.